Listed below are T cell receptor beta chains from one sample, sequenced in a study of metastatic and nonmetastatic thyroid tumors. TCRdb used MiXCR to call clones anew from the PCR reads. This sample has tens of thousands of clones, with roughly 15% found just once. Sequences were obtained from tumor tissue. Receptor source: a female donor with papillary thyroid cancer or a benign thyroid nodule (not recorded which). Some clones in this sample may be carry-over from other donors' samples. Both conserved end residues are part of each CDR3. D genes are given only for firm matches. The size of a clone is reported for some rows only, either as once, few or many, or as a class for expanded clones.

TRBV3-1,many,NA,TRBJ2-2,CASSQTGGTGELFF,TGTGCCAGCAGCCAGACTGGGGGGACCGGGGAGCTGTTTTTT
TRBV12-3/TRBV12-4,many,TRBD1,TRBJ1-3,CASSSDRGSGNTIYF,TGTGCCAGCAGTTCGGACAGGGGCTCTGGAAACACCATATATTTT
TRBV10-3,few,NA,TRBJ2-2,CAISESYGWSRTGELFF,TGTGCCATCAGTGAGTCGTATGGTTGGAGTCGCACCGGGGAGCTGTTTTTT
TRBV12-3/TRBV12-4,many,TRBD1,TRBJ1-2,CASSPTGSHYGYTF,TGTGCCAGCAGCCCGACAGGGTCTCACTATGGCTACACCTTC
TRBV18,many,NA,TRBJ2-5,CASSLRRTETQYF,TGTGCCAGCTCACTCAGGAGGACAGAGACCCAGTACTTC
TRBV11-2,many,NA,TRBJ2-1,CASSSETSWGDEQFF,TGTGCCAGCAGCTCTGAAACTAGCTGGGGGGATGAGCAGTTCTTC
TRBV19,many,NA,TRBJ2-1,CASSYGGSTYNEQFF,TGTGCCAGTAGTTACGGGGGTTCTACCTACAATGAGCAGTTCTTC
TRBV2,many,NA,TRBJ1-6,CASSERSSYNSPLHF,TGTGCCAGCAGTGAACGAAGCTCCTATAATTCACCCCTCCACTTT
TRBV7-7,many,NA,TRBJ2-1,CASSEGSGFSYNEQFF,TGTGCCAGCAGCGAGGGATCAGGGTTCTCCTACAATGAGCAGTTCTTC
TRBV5-8,many,NA,TRBJ2-1,CASSLAGGGSRQFF,TGTGCCAGCAGCTTGGCCGGTGGGGGCAGCAGGCAGTTCTTC
TRBV7-2,many,NA,TRBJ1-2,CASSTDWGPYGYTF,TGTGCCAGCAGCACGGACTGGGGCCCCTATGGCTACACCTTC
TRBV5-1,medium-sized,TRBD1,TRBJ1-2,CASSRDRDGYTF,TGCGCCAGCAGCAGGGACAGGGATGGCTACACCTTC
TRBV12-5,many,NA,TRBJ2-5,CASGLATGQGETQYF,TGTGCTAGTGGTTTGGCCACAGGGCAGGGAGAGACCCAGTACTTC
TRBV5-5,many,NA,TRBJ2-3,CASSLVGDTQYF,TGTGCCAGCAGCTTGGTGGGAGATACGCAGTATTTT
TRBV19,many,TRBD1,TRBJ2-7,CASISGTGSHEQYF,TGTGCCAGTATATCCGGGACAGGATCCCACGAGCAGTACTTC
TRBV3-1,medium-sized,NA,TRBJ2-7,CASSQGRQQYF,TGTGCCAGCAGCCAAGGCCGTCAGCAGTACTTC
TRBV18,many,NA,TRBJ1-3,CASSPLGAGNTIYF,TGTGCCAGCTCACCATTAGGGGCTGGAAACACCATATATTTT
TRBV6-1,NA,NA,TRBJ1-5,CASSQTPRSNQPQHF,TGTGCCAGCAGCCAAACCCCGAGGAGCAATCAGCCCCAGCATTTT
TRBV30,NA,TRBD1,TRBJ1-2,CALGQGGGYGYTF,TGTGCCTTGGGACAGGGTGGGGGCTATGGCTACACCTTC
TRBV5-6,many,NA,TRBJ2-5,CASSLPSEETQYF,TGTGCCAGCAGCTTACCTAGCGAAGAGACCCAGTACTTC
TRBV20-1,many,TRBD2,TRBJ2-3,CSARALAGGRWTDTQYF,TGCAGTGCTAGGGCGCTAGCGGGGGGGAGGTGGACAGATACGCAGTATTTT
TRBV19,many,TRBD1,TRBJ2-5,CASSIAPGRARGETQYF,TGTGCCAGTAGTATAGCCCCCGGTAGGGCCAGGGGGGAGACCCAGTACTTC
TRBV7-9,many,NA,TRBJ2-2,CASSRTLGELFF,TGTGCCAGCAGCCGGACTTTAGGGGAGCTGTTTTTT
TRBV5-1,NA,TRBD1,TRBJ2-7,CASSPVPGTGCEQYF,TGCGCCAGCAGCCCGGTCCCCGGGACAGGGTGCGAGCAGTACTTC
TRBV15,NA,TRBD1,TRBJ1-5,CATSRRTGDQPQHF,TGCGCCACCAGCAGGCGGACAGGGGATCAGCCCCAGCATTTT
TRBV28,NA,NA,TRBJ2-7,CASSLARRDLIYEQYF,TGTGCCAGCAGTCTAGCTCGCCGGGACCTAATTTACGAGCAGTACTTC
TRBV16,many,TRBD1,TRBJ1-1,CASSPPWAGGATEAFF,TGTGCCAGCAGCCCCCCGTGGGCAGGGGGCGCGACTGAAGCTTTCTTT
TRBV19,many,NA,TRBJ2-7,CAGTDRSYEQYF,TGTGCCGGTACCGACAGGAGCTACGAGCAGTACTTC
TRBV20-1,NA,NA,TRBJ2-5,CSASDGWSGQYF,TGCAGTGCTAGCGATGGATGGTCGGGCCAGTACTTC
TRBV9,many,NA,TRBJ2-2,CASSPGVNTGELFF,TGTGCCAGCAGCCCAGGGGTCAACACCGGGGAGCTGTTTTTT
TRBV6-6,NA,NA,TRBJ1-1,CASSYTGGKGTEASF,TGCGCCAGCAGTTACACGGGGGGCAAGGGCACTGAAGCTTCCTTT
TRBV4-1,NA,NA,TRBJ2-1,CASSSEPRAGRNEQFF,TGCGCCAGCAGCTCCGAGCCCAGGGCCGGTCGCAATGAGCAGTTCTTC
TRBV7-3,NA,NA,TRBJ1-1,CASSRFDGAAEAFF,TGTGCCAGCAGCAGGTTTGACGGGGCAGCTGAAGCTTTCTTT
TRBV19,many,NA,TRBJ2-5,CASSMARPETQYF,TGTGCCAGTAGTATGGCCCGCCCCGAGACCCAGTACTTC
TRBV24-1,NA,TRBD1,TRBJ2-7,CATCDLLHRGSYEQYF,TGTGCCACATGTGATTTGCTTCACAGGGGGTCCTACGAGCAGTACTTC
TRBV6-2/TRBV6-3,NA,TRBD2,TRBJ2-3,CASSYSLAGTSGRFVGTQYF,TGTGCCAGCAGTTACTCACTGGCCGGGACTAGCGGGAGGTTTGTGGGTACGCAGTATTTT
TRBV6-4,NA,TRBD2,TRBJ2-1,CASSDSSGSGNEQFF,TGTGCCAGCAGTGACTCTAGCGGGAGTGGGAATGAGCAGTTCTTC
TRBV19,many,TRBD2,TRBJ2-1,CASSIVGGGSYNEQFF,TGTGCCAGTAGTATTGTCGGGGGGGGGTCCTACAATGAGCAGTTCTTC
TRBV9,NA,NA,TRBJ2-2,CASSVAGGSVNTWELFF,TGTGCCAGCAGCGTAGCAGGAGGGTCGGTGAACACCTGGGAGCTGTTTTTT
TRBV24-1,many,TRBD1,TRBJ2-5,CATSDLNDRGDETQYF,TGTGCCACCAGTGATTTAAACGACAGGGGGGACGAGACCCAGTACTTC
TRBV5-5,many,NA,TRBJ2-1,CASSFRGGGHNEQFF,TGTGCCAGCAGCTTTAGAGGGGGGGGACACAATGAGCAGTTCTTC
TRBV13,many,NA,TRBJ2-7,CASSFTGNLYEQYF,TGTGCCAGCAGCTTTACAGGGAACCTCTACGAGCAGTACTTC